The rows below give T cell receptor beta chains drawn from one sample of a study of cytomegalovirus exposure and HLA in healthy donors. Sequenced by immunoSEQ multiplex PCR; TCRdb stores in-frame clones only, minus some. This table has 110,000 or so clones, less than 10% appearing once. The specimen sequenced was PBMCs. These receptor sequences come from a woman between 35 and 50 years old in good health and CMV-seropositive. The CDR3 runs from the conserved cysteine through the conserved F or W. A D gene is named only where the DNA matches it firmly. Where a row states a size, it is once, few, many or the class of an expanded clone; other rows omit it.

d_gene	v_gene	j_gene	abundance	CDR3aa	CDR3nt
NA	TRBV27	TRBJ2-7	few	CASSLSGERAKYEQYF	TGTGCCAGCAGTTTATCGGGGGAGCGGGCGAAATACGAGCAGTACTTC
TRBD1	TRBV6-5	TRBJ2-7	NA	CASRTTGARYEQYF	TGTGCCAGCAGAACGACAGGGGCTCGGTACGAGCAGTACTTC
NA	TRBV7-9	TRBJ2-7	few	CASRETEFYEQYF	TGTGCCAGCAGGGAGACAGAGTTCTACGAGCAGTACTTC
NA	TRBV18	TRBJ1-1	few	CASSFGQFEAFF	TGTGCCAGCTCTTTCGGACAATTTGAAGCTTTCTTT
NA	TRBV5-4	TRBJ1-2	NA	CATSFSRGTYGYTF	TGTGCCACATCCTTCTCTCGGGGAACTTATGGCTACACCTTC
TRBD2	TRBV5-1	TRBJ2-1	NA	CASSLIGRGGPLSSYNEQFF	TGCGCCAGCAGCTTGATAGGGCGGGGGGGCCCTTTGAGCTCCTACAATGAGCAGTTCTTC
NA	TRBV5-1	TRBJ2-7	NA	CASRNQDSRHEQYF	TGCGCCAGCAGGAATCAGGACAGCCGCCACGAGCAGTACTTC
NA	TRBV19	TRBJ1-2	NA	CASSTGGLTPYGYTF	TGTGCCAGTAGTACCGGGGGACTCACTCCCTATGGCTACACCTTC
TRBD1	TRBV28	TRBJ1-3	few	CASRRGPGNTIYF	TGTGCCAGCAGGAGGGGGCCGGGAAACACCATATATTTT
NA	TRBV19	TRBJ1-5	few	CASSIEGAGELFSNQPQHF	TGTGCCAGTAGTATAGAGGGGGCTGGAGAATTGTTTAGCAATCAGCCCCAGCATTTT
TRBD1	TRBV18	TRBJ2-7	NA	CASSPGQGSLSSYEQYF	TGTGCCAGCTCACCGGGACAGGGATCCCTGAGCTCCTACGAGCAGTACTTC
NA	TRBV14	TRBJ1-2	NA	CASSQGWGRGYTF	TGTGCCAGCAGCCAAGGCTGGGGGCGAGGCTACACCTTC
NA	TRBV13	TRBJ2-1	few	CASSPPGPGNEQFF	TGTGCCAGCAGCCCCCCTGGGCCCGGCAATGAGCAGTTCTTC
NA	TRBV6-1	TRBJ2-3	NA	CASSEGASDTDTQYF	TGTGCCAGCAGTGAGGGAGCGTCGGACACAGATACGCAGTATTTT
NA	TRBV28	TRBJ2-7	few	CASSRDMSAEQYF	TGTGCCAGCAGTCGGGACATGTCGGCCGAGCAGTACTTC
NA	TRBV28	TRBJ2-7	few	CASSRVTGLGQEQYF	TGTGCCAGCAGTCGGGTGACGGGATTAGGTCAAGAGCAGTACTTC
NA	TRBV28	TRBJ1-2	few	CASSSRGGYTF	TGTGCCAGCAGTTCAAGGGGAGGCTACACCTTC
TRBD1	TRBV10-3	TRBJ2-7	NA	CAISPGQSNEQYF	TGTGCCATCAGCCCGGGACAGTCGAACGAGCAGTACTTC
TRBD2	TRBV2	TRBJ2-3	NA	CASSLLAGGSDTQYF	TGTGCCAGCAGTCTACTAGCGGGGGGCTCAGATACGCAGTATTTT
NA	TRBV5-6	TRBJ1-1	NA	CASSLGLGNTEAFF	TGTGCCAGCAGCTTGGGACTGGGGAACACTGAAGCTTTCTTT
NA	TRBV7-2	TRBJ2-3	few	CASSSVSDTQYF	TGTGCCAGCAGCTCAGTTTCAGATACGCAGTATTTT
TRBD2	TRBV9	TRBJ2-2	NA	CASSVDAGGSTGELFF	TGTGCCAGCAGCGTAGATGCGGGGGGTTCCACCGGGGAGCTGTTTTTT
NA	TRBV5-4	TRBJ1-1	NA	CASSPLRQMNTEAFF	TGTGCCAGCAGTCCACTCAGACAGATGAACACTGAAGCTTTCTTT
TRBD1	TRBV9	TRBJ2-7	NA	CASSVRDSAYEQYF	TGTGCCAGCAGCGTTCGGGACAGCGCCTACGAGCAGTACTTC
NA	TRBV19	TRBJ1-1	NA	CASRGLRVAEATEAFF	TGTGCCAGTCGCGGGTTACGGGTTGCGGAAGCGACTGAAGCTTTCTTT
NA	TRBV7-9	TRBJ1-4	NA	CASSPGRKLFF	TGTGCCAGCAGCCCTGGCCGAAAACTGTTTTTT
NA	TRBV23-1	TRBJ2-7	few	CASSRRSPSYEQYF	TGCGCCAGCAGTCGCCGGAGCCCTTCCTACGAGCAGTACTTC
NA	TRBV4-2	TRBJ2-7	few	CASSQDVGSAYEQYF	TGTGCCAGCAGCCAAGATGTAGGCAGCGCCTACGAGCAGTACTTC
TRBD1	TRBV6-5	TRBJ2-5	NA	CASSYSRGQQETQYF	TGTGCCAGCAGTTACTCTCGGGGACAGCAAGAGACCCAGTACTTC
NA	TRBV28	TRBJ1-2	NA	CASSLYTGSPYGYTF	TGTGCCAGCAGTTTGTACACGGGGTCCCCCTATGGCTACACCTTC
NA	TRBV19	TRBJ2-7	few	CASSIGDLYEQYF	TGTGCCAGTAGTATCGGGGATCTTTACGAGCAGTACTTC
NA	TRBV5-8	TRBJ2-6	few	CASSFMSGANVLTF	TGTGCCAGCAGCTTCATGTCTGGGGCCAACGTCCTGACTTTC
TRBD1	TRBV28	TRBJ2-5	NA	CASSSRTGRGETQYF	TGTGCCAGCAGTTCCCGGACAGGGCGGGGAGAGACCCAGTACTTC
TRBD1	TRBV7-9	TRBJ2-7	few	CASRRTGGPYEQYF	TGTGCCAGCAGACGTACAGGGGGACCCTACGAGCAGTACTTC
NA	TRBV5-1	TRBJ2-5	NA	CASSLLLTSLGGETQYF	TGCGCCAGCAGCTTGCTCCTGACAAGCCTCGGAGGAGAGACCCAGTACTTC
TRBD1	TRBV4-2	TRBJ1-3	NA	CASSQELQGGNTIYF	TGTGCCAGCAGCCAAGAATTACAGGGGGGAAACACCATATATTTT
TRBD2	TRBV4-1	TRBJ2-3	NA	CASSQDSGGAVDTQYF	TGCGCCAGCAGCCAAGATTCCGGGGGGGCGGTAGATACGCAGTATTTT
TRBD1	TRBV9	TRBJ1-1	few	CASNRGGNTEAFF	TGTGCCAGCAACAGGGGAGGGAACACTGAAGCTTTCTTT
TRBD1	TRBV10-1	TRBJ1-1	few	CASSRDRGKNTEAFF	TGCGCCAGCAGTCGGGACAGGGGAAAGAACACTGAAGCTTTCTTT
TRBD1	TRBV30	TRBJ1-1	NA	CAWSVLNRGPNTEAFF	TGTGCCTGGAGTGTACTAAACAGGGGGCCCAACACTGAAGCTTTCTTT
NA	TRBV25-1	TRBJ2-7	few	CASSPAGTNEQYF	TGTGCCAGCAGTCCGGCAGGGACAAACGAGCAGTACTTC
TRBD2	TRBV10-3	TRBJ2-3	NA	CAISGSWTSGGAGADTQYF	TGTGCCATCAGTGGATCCTGGACTAGCGGGGGGGCCGGCGCAGATACGCAGTATTTT
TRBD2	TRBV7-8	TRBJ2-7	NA	CASSLRTSGFYEQYF	TGTGCCAGCAGCTTGAGGACTAGCGGGTTCTACGAGCAGTACTTC
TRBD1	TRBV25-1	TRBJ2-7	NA	CASSEHRDRGGNEQYF	TGTGCCAGCAGTGAGCATCGGGACAGGGGCGGTAACGAGCAGTACTTC
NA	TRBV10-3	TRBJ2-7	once	CATKGTRVQYEQYF	TGTGCCACGAAGGGTACCAGGGTCCAGTACGAGCAGTACTTC
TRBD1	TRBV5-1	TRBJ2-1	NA	CASSFPPGQTYNEQFF	TGCGCCAGCAGCTTCCCCCCGGGACAGACATACAATGAGCAGTTCTTC
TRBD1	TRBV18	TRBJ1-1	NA	CASSITGQASTEAFF	TGTGCCAGCTCAATTACGGGACAGGCGAGTACTGAAGCTTTCTTT
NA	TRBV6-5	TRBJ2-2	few	CASTAHQDGELFF	TGTGCCAGCACAGCACACCAGGACGGGGAGCTGTTTTTT